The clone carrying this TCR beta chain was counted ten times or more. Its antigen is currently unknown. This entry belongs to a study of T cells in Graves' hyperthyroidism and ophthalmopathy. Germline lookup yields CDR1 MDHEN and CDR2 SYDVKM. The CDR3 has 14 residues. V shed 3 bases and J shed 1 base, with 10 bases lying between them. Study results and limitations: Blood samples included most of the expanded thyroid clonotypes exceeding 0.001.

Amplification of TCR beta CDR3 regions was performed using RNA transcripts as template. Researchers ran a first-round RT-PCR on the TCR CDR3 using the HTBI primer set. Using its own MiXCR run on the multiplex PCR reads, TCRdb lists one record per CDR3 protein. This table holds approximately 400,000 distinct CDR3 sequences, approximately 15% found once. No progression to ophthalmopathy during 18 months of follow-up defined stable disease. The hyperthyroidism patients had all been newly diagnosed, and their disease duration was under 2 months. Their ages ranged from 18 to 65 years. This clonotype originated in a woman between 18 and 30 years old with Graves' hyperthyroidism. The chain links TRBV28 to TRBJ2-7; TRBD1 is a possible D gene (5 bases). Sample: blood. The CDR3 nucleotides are TGTGCCAGCAGTTTCACAGGAAATTCCTACGAGCAGTACTTC. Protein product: CASSFTGNSYEQYF.